This entry lists 28 T cell receptor beta chains sequenced from one sample in a study of T-cell memory formation after mild COVID-19. A single record per CDR3 protein comes from TCRdb applying MiXCR to the 5' RACE reads. Of under 550,000 distinct CDR3 sequences listed, approximately 18% were seen once; the top ten hold 10% to 15%. Input material: PBMCs or a T cell subset sorted from them (not recorded which). Source of these receptors: an adult woman who had mild COVID-19 (a few samples of this study predate the infection). Cell type and time point are not known.

The CDR3 sequence: CASSENGTPEQYF. For the CDR3, the DNA is TGTGCCAGCAGTGAAAATGGGACCCCCGAGCAGTACTTC. This chain joins TRBV6-1 and TRBJ2-7; D is perhaps TRBD1 or TRBD2 (5 bases each). The CDR3 has 13 residues. Germline V gene data show CDR1 as MNHNS and CDR2 as SASEGT. The V and J ends lost 2 bases and 6 bases respectively, with 11 bases between them.

This clonotype was found a few times. This chain connects TRBV19 to TRBJ2-1, with D uncertain. This CDR3 contains 13 residues. Trimming pared 6 bases from V and 7 bases from J, leaving 13 bases between. Germline CDR1 is LNHDA and CDR2 is SQIVND (reference sequence). The CDR3, as DNA: TGTGCCAGTAGGATCAGGAGTGGGAATGAGCAGTTCTTC. It yields the protein CASRIRSGNEQFF. The variable domain in full, with the rest retrieved from reference TRBV19 and TRBJ2-1, is DGGITQSPKYLFRKEGQNVTLSCEQNLNHDAMYWYRQDPGQGLRLIYYSQIVNDFQKGDIAEGYSVSREKKESFPLTVTSAQKNPTAFYLCASRIRSGNEQFFGPGTRLTVL.

This clonotype was observed a few times. The rearrangement uses TRBV7-9 and TRBJ1-1; maybe TRBD1 (5 bases). CDR3 length equals 14 residues. Germline V gives CDR1 SEHNR, CDR2 FQNEAQ (reference sequence). V lost 5 bases and J lost 4, with 14 bases in between. In nucleotides, the CDR3 is TGTGCCAGCAGCGTCCAGGGTTCGAGCACTGAAGCTTTCTTT. Translating it yields CASSVQGSSTEAFF.

There are many counts of this clonotype. V gene TRBV12-3 or TRBV12-4 combines with J gene TRBJ1-1; perhaps TRBD1 as D (5 bases). V gave up 3 bases and J gave up 11 bases, with 13 bases separating them. CDR3 size: 12 residues. Here the CDR3 reads CASSLVGEYAFF. DNA of the CDR3: TGTGCCAGCAGTTTGGTAGGGGAGTACGCTTTCTTT.

This clonotype was observed a handful of times. The chain uses TRBV24-1 and TRBJ2-2, with D possibly being TRBD1 (6 bases). The germline V gene has CDR1 KGHDR and CDR2 SFDVKD. The CDR3 is 13 residues long. Trimming cost V 9 bases and J 0 bases, with 7 bases left between them. The DNA for the CDR3 is TGTGCCACCGGGACAACGAACACCGGGGAGCTGTTTTTT. Protein sequence: CATGTTNTGELFF.

This clonotype has a count of ten or more. The CDR3 coding sequence is TGTGCCAGCAGTTGGGGACAGGGGCTCTACGAGCAGTACTTC. Translation: CASSWGQGLYEQYF. This chain connects TRBV12-3 or TRBV12-4 to TRBJ2-7, with 10 bases matching TRBD1. With 4 bases clipped from V and 3 bases from J, the junction kept 3 bases outside the gene matches. CDR3 length equals 14 residues.

This clonotype was picked up a small number of times. The V gene is TRBV5-5, the J gene TRBJ2-7; 9 nucleotides agree with TRBD2. The V segment lost 4 bases and the J segment 9 bases; nucleotides outside the gene matches: 8. The germline V gene encodes CDR1 SGHKS and CDR2 YYEKEE (reference sequence). This CDR3 is built from 13 residues. The CDR3 protein is CASSLWTSETQYF. CDR3 DNA sequence: TGTGCCAGCAGCCTTTGGACTAGCGAGACGCAGTACTTC.

This sequence joins TRBV27 and TRBJ2-6; D gene ambiguous. In germline, CDR1 is MNHEY, CDR2 SMNVEV (reference sequence). The CDR3 spans 16 residues. The germline V and J ends were trimmed by 6 bases and 0 bases, with 12 bases remaining between them. CDR3 bases: TGTGCCAGCAGCCCCTCGGTAATCTCTGGGGCCAACGTCCTGACTTTC. Protein sequence: CASSPSVISGANVLTF. Based on the CDR3 plus reference TRBV27 and TRBJ2-6, the full variable domain is EAQVTQNPRYLITVTGKKLTVTCSQNMNHEYMSWYRQDPGLGLRQIYYSMNVEVTDKGDVPEGYKVSRKEKRNFPLILESPSPNQTSLYFCASSPSVISGANVLTFGAGSRLTVL.

Many counts were recorded for this clonotype. The V and J genes are TRBV6-2 or TRBV6-3 and TRBJ2-1; 7 bases match TRBD2. CDR1 is MNHEY, CDR2 SVGEGT, per germline. This CDR3 region has 14 residues. Losses at the gene ends were 5 bases for V and 10 bases for J; bases not matched to a gene: 11. CDR3 loop: CASSGLGAPSEQFF. CDR3 sequence (DNA): TGTGCCAGCAGTGGACTAGGAGCGCCCAGCGAGCAGTTCTTC.

V usage is TRBV7-3 and J usage is TRBJ2-3, with TRBD2 matching over 13 bases. CDR3 size: 17 residues. V trimming: 5 bases; J trimming: 2 bases; junction bases outside the gene matches: 7. Germline-derived CDR1 and CDR2 are SGHTA and FQGTGA. The CDR3 protein is CASSPRTSGGYTDTQYF. CDR3 DNA: TGTGCCAGCAGCCCGAGGACTAGCGGGGGATACACAGATACGCAGTATTTT.

The chain couples TRBV6-2 or TRBV6-3 to TRBJ2-3; 8 bases are shared with TRBD1. Trimming at V came to 4 bases and at J to 1 base, leaving 10 bases not matched to a gene. The CDR3 has 17 residues. CDR1 is MNHEY, CDR2 SVGEGT, per germline. The CDR3 sequence: CASSFPGTGKRTDTQYF. The CDR3 DNA is TGTGCCAGCAGTTTCCCCGGGACAGGAAAACGCACAGATACGCAGTATTTT.

The chain has TRBV25-1 and TRBJ2-7; TRBD1 or TRBD2 may be the D gene (5 bases each). Germline V gene sequence: CDR1 MGHDK, CDR2 SYGVNS. The V end lost 3 bases, the J end lost 9 bases, and 15 bases lay between the germline ends. CDR3 size: 13 residues. CDR3 nucleotide sequence: TGTGCCAGCAGTGAGGGGGATCACACTGGGCAGTACTTC. Translation: CASSEGDHTGQYF.

This clonotype occurred a few times. V is TRBV6-7 and J is TRBJ2-3; D is possibly TRBD2 (6 bases). TRBV6-7 is filed as an ORF, its function uncertain. With 2 bases removed from V and 3 bases from J, the gap between germline ends came to 18 bases. This CDR3 spans 17 amino acids. The CDR3 protein is CASSYPTGVEATDTQYF. As DNA, the CDR3 is TGTGCCAGCAGTTACCCCACGGGGGTTGAGGCTACAGATACGCAGTATTTT.

This clonotype was seen only a few times. This chain uses TRBV5-1 with TRBJ2-3; unclear D gene. Trimming stripped 3 bases from V and 4 bases from J, with 6 bases between. CDR3 size: 12 residues. Germline CDR1 SGHRS, CDR2 YFSETQ. In DNA form, the CDR3 reads TGCGCCAGCAGCTACTGGGCAGATACGCAGTATTTT. Translating it yields CASSYWADTQYF.

Ten or more counts support this clonotype. V usage is TRBV28 and J usage is TRBJ2-7; either TRBD1 or TRBD2 may supply D (5 bases each). The CDR3 spans 17 residues. Germline CDR1 MDHEN, CDR2 SYDVKM. V was pared by 5 bases and J by 1 base, with 21 bases between. CDR3 nucleotide sequence: TGTGCCAGCAGTCCACCCCCCGTGGGGGTGAGGTCCTACGAGCAGTACTTC. This translates into CASSPPPVGVRSYEQYF.

This clonotype has a handful of counts. The chain recombines TRBV21-1 with TRBJ2-2; TRBD2, the table's D call, lacks a check against the DNA. TRBV21-1 is a listed pseudogene. CDR3 size: 21 residues. The CDR3 nucleotides are TGTGCCAGCAGCAAAGCCTCCTCCGGGACTAGCGGGAGAAAGAACACCGGGGAGCTGTTTTTT. Its protein is CASSKASSGTSGRKNTGELFF.

The V and J genes are TRBV7-8 and TRBJ2-3; D remains ambiguous. The length of the CDR3 is 12 residues. The V end lost 5 bases, the J end lost 6 bases, and 9 bases lay between the germline ends. Germline CDR1 SGHVS, CDR2 FQNEAQ. The CDR3 region is CASSPSWDTQYF. CDR3 coding DNA: TGTGCCAGCAGCCCCTCTTGGGATACGCAGTATTTT.

This clonotype was seen a handful of times. The CDR3 DNA sequence: TGTGCCAGCAGGGTCGGACTAGCGGGAAGGTACAATGAGCAGTTCTTC. The encoded protein is CASRVGLAGRYNEQFF. This rearrangement joins TRBV12-3 or TRBV12-4 to TRBJ2-1, with 12 bases lining up with TRBD2. This CDR3 comprises 16 residues. Unmatched junction bases numbered 7, after V lost 6 bases and J lost 4 bases.

A few counts support this clonotype. The chain couples TRBV7-2 to TRBJ2-1, with 8 bases that match TRBD2. CDR1 SGHTA and CDR2 FQGNSA come from the germline V gene. With 5 bases clipped from V and 8 bases from J, the junction kept 8 bases outside the gene matches. This CDR3 is 14 amino acids long. CDR3 DNA: TGTGCCAGCAGCGCTTCTAGCGGGCTTTATGAGCAGTTCTTC. The encoded protein is CASSASSGLYEQFF.

J is TRBJ2-7 and V is TRBV2; the match to TRBD1 covers 7 bases. The germline gives CDR1 SNHLY, CDR2 FYNNEI. With V trimmed by 5 bases and J by 0 bases, 7 bases remained unmatched. This CDR3 is 15 amino acids long. The CDR3: CASSSQGSPSYEQYF. The CDR3 DNA sequence: TGTGCCAGCAGTTCACAGGGGTCCCCCTCCTACGAGCAGTACTTC.

Only a few counts were recorded for this clonotype. V and J are TRBV6-6 and TRBJ2-5; TRBD2 agrees at 10 bases. Germline values: CDR1 MNHNY, CDR2 SVGAGI (reference sequence). After removal of 4 bases from V and 2 bases from J, the junction contained 4 bases not matched to a gene. The CDR3 has 15 amino acids. This CDR3 is CASSFGAGGQETQYF. The CDR3, as DNA: TGTGCCAGCAGTTTCGGAGCGGGAGGGCAAGAGACCCAGTACTTC.

This clonotype was counted between two and nine times. V gene TRBV11-2 combines with J gene TRBJ1-2; no reliable D call. CDR1 and CDR2 from the germline V gene are SGHAT and FQNNGV. Trimming shortened V by 5 bases and J by 5 bases, and 12 bases separated the two germline ends. This CDR3 has 13 amino acids. The CDR3 DNA reads TGTGCCAGCAGCAACCCCGTTGAGTATGGCTACACCTTC. Translated: CASSNPVEYGYTF.

There are a few counts of this clonotype. One end of the junction varies from germline; a read error may be responsible. This rearrangement joins TRBV27 to TRBJ2-7, with D perhaps being TRBD1 or TRBD2 (6 bases each). The V gene's germline CDR1 is MNHEY and CDR2 SMNVEV (reference sequence). The CDR3 is 12 amino acids. DNA of the CDR3: TGTGCCAGCAGTTTATGGGCGGGGACACTCAGCTTC. Its translation is CASSLWAGTLSF.

This clonotype was seen a few times. The chain couples TRBV5-8 to TRBJ2-7; D is undetermined. Germline V gives CDR1 SGHTS, CDR2 YDEGEE. V lost 1 base and J 4 bases, leaving 18 bases between the germline ends. The CDR3 consists of 16 residues. The CDR3, as DNA: TGTGCCAGCAGCTTGATAGGGCCCCTACTCTCGTACGAGCAGTACTTC. It yields the protein CASSLIGPLLSYEQYF.

The V call is TRBV2, the J call TRBJ2-7; 9 nucleotides line up with TRBD2. Germline loops: CDR1 SNHLY, CDR2 FYNNEI. The junction had 16 bases not matched to a gene; V was cut back by 5 bases and J by 2 bases. The CDR3 is 18 amino acids. CDR3 coding DNA: TGTGCCAGCAGTTTTCCGAAGGCTAGCGGGGCACTAACCTACGAGCAGTACTTC. As protein: CASSFPKASGALTYEQYF.

This clonotype has more than one count but fewer than ten. The chain carries TRBV5-1 and TRBJ1-1; perhaps TRBD1 as D (6 bases). Germline V gene lookup returns CDR1 SGHRS and CDR2 YFSETQ. The CDR3 extends over 17 amino acids. V was cut by 5 bases and J by 0 bases, with 20 bases left in between. CDR3 residues: CASRYRVSDIMNTEAFF. In nucleotides, the CDR3 is TGCGCCAGCAGGTACAGGGTATCCGATATCATGAACACTGAAGCTTTCTTT.

This clonotype has a handful of counts. This chain uses TRBV27 with TRBJ2-3, with 7 positions matching TRBD2. Germline lookup yields CDR1 MNHEY and CDR2 SMNVEV (reference sequence). The CDR3 contains 14 residues. The J segment lost 2 bases and the V segment lost 3 bases, leaving 2 bases of the junction unmatched. The CDR3 loop reads CASSFLAATDTQYF. In DNA form, the CDR3 reads TGTGCCAGCAGTTTTCTAGCGGCCACAGATACGCAGTATTTT.

In its sample, this clonotype was seen a few times. The chain couples TRBV29-1 to TRBJ1-2; 9 bases are shared with TRBD1. J gave up 5 bases and V 7 bases, and 8 bases lay outside the gene matches. Germline lookup yields CDR1 SQVTM and CDR2 ANQGSEA. CDR3 size: 13 residues. CDR3 amino acids: CSARMGQGYGYTF. The CDR3, as DNA: TGCAGCGCCCGAATGGGACAGGGTTATGGCTACACCTTC.